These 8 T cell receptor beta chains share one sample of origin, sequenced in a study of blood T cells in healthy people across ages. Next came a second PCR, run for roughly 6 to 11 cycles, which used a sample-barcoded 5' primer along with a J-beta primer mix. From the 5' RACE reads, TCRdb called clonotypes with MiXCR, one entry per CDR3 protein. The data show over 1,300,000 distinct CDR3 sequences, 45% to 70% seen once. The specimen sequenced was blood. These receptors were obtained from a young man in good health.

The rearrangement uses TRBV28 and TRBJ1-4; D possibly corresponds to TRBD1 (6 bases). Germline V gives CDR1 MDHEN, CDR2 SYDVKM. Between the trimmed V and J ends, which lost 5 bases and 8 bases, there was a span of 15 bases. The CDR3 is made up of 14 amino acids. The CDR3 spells CASSQQGVKEKLFF. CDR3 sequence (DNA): TGTGCCAGCAGTCAACAGGGCGTAAAGGAAAAACTGTTTTTT.

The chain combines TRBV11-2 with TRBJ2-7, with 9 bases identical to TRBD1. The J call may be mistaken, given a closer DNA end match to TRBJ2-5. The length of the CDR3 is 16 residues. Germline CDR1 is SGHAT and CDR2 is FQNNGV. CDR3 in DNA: TGTGCCAGCAGCCTAACCCCGGGACAGGGCCCCGAGACCCAGTACTTC. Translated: CASSLTPGQGPETQYF.

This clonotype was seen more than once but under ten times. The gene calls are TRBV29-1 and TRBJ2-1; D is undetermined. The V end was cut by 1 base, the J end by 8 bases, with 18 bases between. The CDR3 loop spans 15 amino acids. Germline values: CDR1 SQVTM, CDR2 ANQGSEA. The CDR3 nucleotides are TGCAGCGTTGAAGTGGAATCTCGCCCCTTGGATGAGCAGTTCTTC. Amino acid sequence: CSVEVESRPLDEQFF.

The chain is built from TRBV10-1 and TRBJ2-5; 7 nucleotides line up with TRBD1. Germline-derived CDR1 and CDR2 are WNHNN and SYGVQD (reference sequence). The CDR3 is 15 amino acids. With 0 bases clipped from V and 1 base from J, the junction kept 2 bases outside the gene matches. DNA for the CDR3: TGCGCCAGCAGTGAGTCCGGGACAGTCCAAGAGACCCAGTACTTC. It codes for CASSESGTVQETQYF.

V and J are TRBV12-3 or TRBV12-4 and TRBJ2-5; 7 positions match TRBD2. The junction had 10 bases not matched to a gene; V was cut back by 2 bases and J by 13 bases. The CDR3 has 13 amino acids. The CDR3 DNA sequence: TGTGCCAGCAGTTTATTGCGTCTAGCGGACCTGTACTTC. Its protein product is CASSLLRLADLYF.

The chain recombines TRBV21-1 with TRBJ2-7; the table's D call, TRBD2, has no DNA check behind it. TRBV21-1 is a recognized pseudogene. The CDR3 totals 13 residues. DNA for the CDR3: TGTGCCTTGAGAGCGGGACCCCCCTACGAGCAGTACTTC. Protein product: CALRAGPPYEQYF.

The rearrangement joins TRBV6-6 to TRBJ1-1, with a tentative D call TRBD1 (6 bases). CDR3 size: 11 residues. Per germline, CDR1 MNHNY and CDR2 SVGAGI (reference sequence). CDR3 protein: CARGGNTEAFF. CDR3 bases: TGTGCGAGGGGGGGGAACACTGAAGCTTTCTTT.

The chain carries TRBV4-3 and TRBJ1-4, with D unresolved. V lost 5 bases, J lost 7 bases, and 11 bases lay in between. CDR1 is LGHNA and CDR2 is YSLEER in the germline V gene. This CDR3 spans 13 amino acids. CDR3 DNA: TGCGCCAGCAGCTCTATTCTTGGTGAAAAACTGTTTTTT. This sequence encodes CASSSILGEKLFF.